These 9 T cell receptor beta chains originate from one sample sequenced in a study of shared clonotypes between healthy human individuals. The table came from immunoSEQ multiplex PCR; TCRdb's copy has only in-frame clones and leaves some out. The data show around 1.9 million clones, with approximately 94% seen just once and more than 1.5% held by the top ten. CD45RO-negative cells were positively selected for CCR7, leaving out terminally differentiated effector memory CD45RA+ cells. Sequencing input: naive CD8+ T cells from PBMCs. The origin of the receptors is a man aged 18 to 29 in good health. Some clones in this sample may be carry-over from other donors' samples.

The V gene is TRBV15, the J gene TRBJ1-5, with D hard to call. CDR1 is LNHNV and CDR2 is YYDKDF in the germline V gene (reference sequence). V was clipped by 6 bases and J by 4 bases, with 7 bases between them. There are 12 residues in the CDR3. The DNA of the CDR3 is TGTGCCACCAGTGGAAGGAATCAGCCCCAGCATTTT. As protein: CATSGRNQPQHF. The full variable domain, its missing parts supplied by reference TRBV15 and TRBJ1-5, is DAMVIQNPRYQVTQFGKPVTLSCSQTLNHNVMYWYQQKSSQAPKLLFHYYDKDFNNEADTPDNFQSRRPNTSFCFLDIRSPGLGDTAMYLCATSGRNQPQHFGDGTRLSIL.

The chain has TRBV27 and TRBJ2-7; 7 bases agree with TRBD1. The CDR3 is made up of 13 amino acids. With V trimmed by 3 bases and J by 11 bases, 10 bases remained unmatched. Germline lookup yields CDR1 MNHEY and CDR2 SMNVEV (reference sequence). The DNA for the CDR3 is TGTGCCAGCAGTTTGGGGTCTCCGGGACAGAAGTACTTC. It is translated as CASSLGSPGQKYF.

This chain joins TRBV7-8 and TRBJ2-5; D gene uncertain. The DNA end is a closer match to TRBJ2-7, so the J assignment may be wrong. Germline-derived CDR1 and CDR2 are SGHVS and FQNEAQ. The CDR3 spans 15 residues. This chain's CDR3 is CASSLWSRQDYEQYF. CDR3 in DNA: TGTGCCAGCAGCTTATGGTCACGCCAAGACTACGAGCAGTACTTC.

V and J are TRBV5-1 and TRBJ2-1; a possible D gene is TRBD2 (6 bases). The CDR3 totals 14 residues. Trimming stripped 2 bases from V and 6 bases from J, with 12 bases between. The V gene's germline CDR1 is SGHRS and CDR2 YFSETQ. The CDR3 DNA sequence: TGCGCCAGCAGCTTCGAGGGAGGCGTCAATGAGCAGTTCTTC. Residues: CASSFEGGVNEQFF.

This chain links TRBV4-1 with TRBJ2-7; 11 bases line up with TRBD2. Germline loops: CDR1 MGHRA, CDR2 YSYEKL. The length of the CDR3 is 15 residues. V lost 3 bases to trimming and J lost 4 bases; unmatched junction nucleotides: 5. The DNA for the CDR3 is TGCGCCAGCAGCCACGTAGCGGGAGGGGCTTACGAGCAGTACTTC. This sequence encodes CASSHVAGGAYEQYF.

This clone was seen once. The chain has TRBV7-9 and TRBJ2-5; 10 bases agree with TRBD1. Germline V gene lookup returns CDR1 SEHNR and CDR2 FQNEAQ (reference sequence). Losses at the gene ends were 1 base for V and 5 bases for J; bases not matched to a gene: 7. The CDR3 loop spans 16 amino acids. In nucleotides, the CDR3 is TGTGCCAGCAGCTTAGGGATCCGGGACAGGGGTGAGACCCAGTACTTC. Encoded protein: CASSLGIRDRGETQYF.

The chain carries TRBV13 and TRBJ1-5, with 9 positions matching TRBD1. The CDR3 is 16 amino acids. Trimming cost V 8 bases and J 0 bases; bases outside gene matches: 8. The germline CDR1 and CDR2 sequences are PRHDT and FYEKMQ (reference sequence). The CDR3 DNA sequence: TGTGCCAGCCCGGGACAGGGACGCTATAGCAATCAGCCCCAGCATTTT. Translated: CASPGQGRYSNQPQHF.

The chain joins TRBV10-3 to TRBJ2-2; tentatively, D is TRBD2 (6 bases). CDR1 and CDR2 (germline): ENHRY, SYGVKD. This CDR3 comprises 13 residues. Trimming stripped 11 bases from V and 3 bases from J, with 13 bases between. The CDR3: CASGTLHTGELFF. The DNA of the CDR3 is TGTGCCTCAGGGACTCTACACACCGGGGAGCTGTTTTTT.

The genes are TRBV7-8 and TRBJ1-4; D is unresolved. Germline loops: CDR1 SGHVS, CDR2 FQNEAQ. Trimming stripped 3 bases from V and 0 bases from J, with 8 bases between. CDR3 length equals 15 residues. The CDR3 DNA follows: TGTGCCAGCAGCTTCAACAGAGCAACTAATGAAAAACTGTTTTTT. Protein product: CASSFNRATNEKLFF.